Listed here are 24 T cell receptor beta chains from one sample, sequenced in a study of tumor-infiltrating lymphocytes in primary liver carcinoma. Without any cell sorting, about 19-32 mg of bulk tissue yielded co-extracted RNA and DNA. Researchers generated TCR beta cDNA from about 500 ng of total RNA, relying on a constant-region primer. Libraries covering TCR beta were generated through three nested multiplex PCR rounds (using a slightly modified ARM-PCR). Amplification in the first two PCR rounds was performed using TRBV1-TRBV30 forward primers and a C-beta reverse primer for approximately 10 cycles each. TCRdb itself ran the multiplex PCR reads through MiXCR, one entry per CDR3 protein. The profile shows approximately 80,000 distinct CDR3 sequences, 69% of them singletons. The sequencing sample was made of tumor-adjacent normal liver tissue. The receptor source for this set is a man aged 35-49 years with primary liver carcinoma and hepatitis B virus infection.

The chain uses TRBV1 and TRBJ2-1; no check of the table's D call, TRBD1, against the DNA was made. TRBV1 corresponds to a pseudogene. This CDR3 is built from 14 residues. CDR3 coding DNA: TGCACCAGCAGCCAACCCCCGAGTCACAATGAGCAGTTCTTC. It encodes CTSSQPPSHNEQFF.

This clonotype is a singleton in its sample. The junction departs from the called germline gene at one end, perhaps through a read error. This chain links TRBV10-3 with TRBJ2-2; D not certain. Germline V lookup: CDR1 ENHRY, CDR2 SYGVKD. This CDR3 comprises 14 residues. In DNA, the CDR3 is TGTGTCATCAGTGAACTAACGAACACCGGGGAGCTGTTTTTT. Translation: CVISELTNTGELFF.

Comments on this clonotype: This may come from a read error, since a much larger clone is one base off. V and J are TRBV11-3 and TRBJ2-3; no clear D. The V gene's germline CDR1 is SGHNT and CDR2 YENEEA. CDR3 length equals 12 residues. The CDR3 DNA reads as TGTGCCAGCAGCTTCAATGAAGATACGCAGAATTTT. Translating gives CASSFNEDTQNF.

The chain is built from TRBV29-1 and TRBJ2-1; D call uncertain. Germline-derived CDR1 and CDR2 are SQVTM and ANQGSEA. The CDR3 length is 16 residues. Trimming cost V 6 bases and J 14 bases, with 32 bases left between them. CDR3 protein: CSVAALRPRSRQEEFF. The DNA of the CDR3 is TGCAGCGTCGCCGCGCTTCGGCCCAGGTCCCGTCAAGAGGAGTTCTTC.

Points on this clonotype: At one end the junction does not follow the germline gene, possibly because of a read error. The rearrangement uses TRBV11-2 and TRBJ1-2, with 9 bases fitting TRBD1. The CDR3 is 14 amino acids. Germline lookup yields CDR1 SGHAT and CDR2 FQNNGV. Here the CDR3 reads CAISLGTGRFGYTF. The DNA of the CDR3 is TGTGCCATCAGCTTGGGGACAGGGCGATTTGGCTATACCTTC. Combining the CDR3 with reference TRBV11-2 and TRBJ1-2 gives the whole variable domain EAGVAQSPRYKIIEKRQSVAFWCNPISGHATLYWYQQILGQGPKLLIQFQNNGVVDDSQLPKDRFSAERLKGVDSTLKIQPAKLEDSAVYLCAISLGTGRFGYTFGSGTRLTVV.

With respect to this clonotype: A much larger clone sits a single nucleotide away, making a read error possible. The chain employs TRBV25-1 and TRBJ1-2, with unresolved D. V shed 0 bases and J shed 4 bases, with 3 bases lying between them. The CDR3 runs 12 residues. Germline CDR1 MGHDK, CDR2 SYGVNS. DNA for the CDR3: TGTGCCAGCAGTGAATACAGCTATGGCTACACCTTC. Amino acid sequence: CASSEYSYGYTF.

This clonotype was detected ten times or more. The V and J genes are TRBV5-1 and TRBJ2-7; D unclear. Germline values: CDR1 SGHRS, CDR2 YFSETQ. This CDR3 region has 14 residues. Trimming stripped 1 base from V and 1 base from J, with 9 bases between. The CDR3 protein is CASSLTPQSYEQYF. The CDR3 DNA is TGCGCCAGCAGCTTGACACCACAGTCCTACGAGCAGTACTTC.

This clonotype showed up just a few times. The final CDR3 position lacks the conserved phenylalanine or tryptophan, pointing to a likely read error. This chain's CDR3 is CASGDPLGYYNEQFL. The CDR3 region has the DNA TGTGCCAGTGGCGACCCCCTGGGGTACTACAATGAGCAGTTCTTA. The V gene is TRBV11-2, the J gene TRBJ2-1; D gene uncertain. This CDR3 has 15 amino acids. Germline CDR1 SGHAT, CDR2 FQNNGV. The ends were cut back, 9 bases at V and 3 bases at J, with 18 bases in the middle.

As concerns this clonotype: Given a much more abundant clone one base away, this may be a read error. V is TRBV5-1 and J is TRBJ2-3, with D possibly matching TRBD2 (6 bases). Per the germline V gene, CDR1 is SGHRS and CDR2 is YFSETQ. The V and J ends lost 6 bases and 2 bases respectively, with 13 bases between them. CDR3 length: 14 amino acids. The CDR3 DNA reads as TGCGCCAGCAACTTTAAGCGGGCCACAGATACGCAGTATTTT. Its protein product is CASNFKRATDTQYF.

Worth noting for this clonotype: A junction end diverges from the germline sequence, so it may reflect a read error. J is TRBJ2-5 and V is TRBV4-1, with TRBD1 matching 8 bases. The CDR3 runs to 14 residues. CDR1 is MGHRA and CDR2 is YSYEKL in the germline V gene. CDR3 protein: CANSPSGGNETQYF. The CDR3 DNA follows: TGCGCCAACAGCCCTTCAGGGGGCAATGAGACCCAGTACTTC.

In regard to this clonotype: An end of the junction differs from the germline gene, which may be a read error. This sequence joins TRBV6-1 and TRBJ2-1, with 7 bases aligning to TRBD2. The CDR3 contains 14 residues. The germline V gene has CDR1 MNHNS and CDR2 SASEGT. Here the CDR3 reads CVSSEPGLNNEKFF. In DNA form, the CDR3 reads TGTGTCAGCAGTGAACCGGGACTAAACAATGAGAAGTTCTTC.

Concerning this clonotype: Mismatch with germline at one junction end may stem from a read error. V usage is TRBV11-2 and J usage is TRBJ2-2; D is perhaps TRBD2 (5 bases). The CDR3 runs 11 residues. Germline V gene lookup returns CDR1 SGHAT and CDR2 FQNNGV. The CDR3 loop reads CAINVLGELFF. The DNA for the CDR3 is TGTGCCATCAACGTGCTCGGGGAACTGTTTTTT.

This clonotype was detected many times. The rearrangement joins TRBV6-6 to TRBJ2-7; D call uncertain. Germline values: CDR1 MNHNY, CDR2 SVGAGI (reference sequence). The CDR3 runs to 15 residues. V lost 7 bases to trimming and J lost 0 bases, with 16 bases between them. The CDR3 bases are TGTGCCAGCATCGGGTACAGAGATTACTCCTACGAGCAGTACTTC. Protein product: CASIGYRDYSYEQYF.

V is TRBV6-5 and J is TRBJ2-1, with 7 nucleotides matching TRBD2. In germline, CDR1 is MNHEY, CDR2 SVGAGI. The CDR3 extends over 14 amino acids. CDR3 sequence (DNA): TGTGACAACAGACACCGGGACTATAGCGATGAGCAGTTCTTC. Residues: CDNRHRDYSDEQFF.

This clonotype appeared many times. The genes are TRBV29-1 and TRBJ2-1, with 7 nucleotides matching TRBD1. This CDR3 has 12 residues. The junction had 10 bases not matched to a gene; V was cut back by 5 bases and J by 12 bases. Germline assignment: CDR1 SQVTM and CDR2 ANQGSEA. The CDR3 DNA sequence: TGCAGCGTTAAAATCCCGGGACAGTTGCAGTTCTTC. Its translation: CSVKIPGQLQFF.

This rearrangement joins TRBV10-3 to TRBJ2-1; D possibly corresponds to TRBD2 (6 bases). The better agreement between TRBJ2-7 and the DNA end casts doubt on the J call. The CDR3 runs 14 residues. Germline lookup yields CDR1 ENHRY and CDR2 SYGVKD. The DNA of the CDR3 is TGTGCCATCAGGGCTAGCGTGAGGATAAATGAGCAGTACTTC. Translation gives CAIRASVRINEQYF.

This chain joins TRBV6-1 and TRBJ1-1, with 7 bases that match TRBD1. The germline CDR1 and CDR2 sequences are MNHNS and SASEGT. The CDR3 contains 16 residues. V lost 6 bases to trimming and J lost 0 bases; unmatched junction nucleotides: 10. This CDR3 reads CASRNGTVPMNTEAFF. The DNA for the CDR3 is TGTGCCAGCAGGAATGGGACAGTGCCAATGAACACTGAAGCTTTCTTT.

Note on this clonotype: Here the CDR3 omits its conserved ending phenylalanine or tryptophan, so a read error is the likely source. The DNA is omitted, as the CDR3 cannot be located on it reliably, and the CDR3 follows TCRdb's listing. The rearrangement uses TRBV5-4 and TRBJ2-7; the table's D call of TRBD2 was not tested on the DNA. Germline values: CDR1 SGHNT, CDR2 YYREEE (reference sequence). The CDR3 has 14 amino acids, counting both end residues. CDR3 in amino acids: CASSRDYRPYEQHL.

This clonotype came up a few times. V and J are TRBV20-1 and TRBJ1-1; D not certain. V lost 6 bases and J 1 base, leaving 9 bases between the germline ends. This CDR3 spans 12 amino acids. The germline V gene has CDR1 DFQATT and CDR2 SNEGSKA (reference sequence). The CDR3 bases are TGCAGTGCCCGAAAGACGAACACTGAAGCTTTCTTT. Its translation: CSARKTNTEAFF.

Worth noting for this clonotype: Likely a read error: the CDR3 ends without its conserved phenylalanine or tryptophan. It is unclear where the CDR3 begins or ends on the DNA, so no DNA is shown, and the CDR3 is as TCRdb lists it. V is TRBV11-2 and J is TRBJ2-2; whether TRBD2, the table's D call, matches the DNA was not checked. The germline V gene has CDR1 SGHAT and CDR2 FQNNGV. Inclusive of both ends, the CDR3 amounts to 16 amino acids. This CDR3 is CASSLSLVQVTGELFL.

This clonotype was detected only a few times. At one end, the junction sequence differs from germline, possibly due to a read error. The rearrangement links TRBV6-1 to TRBJ1-2; no clear D. Germline CDR1 and CDR2: MNHNS and SASEGT. The CDR3 covers 13 residues. Here the CDR3 DNA reads TGTACCAGCAGTGGCCTACAGCACTATGGCTACACTTTC. This translates into CTSSGLQHYGYTF.

About this clonotype: At one end, the junction sequence differs from germline, possibly due to a read error. V usage is TRBV12-3 or TRBV12-4 and J usage is TRBJ2-5; D not certain. The CDR3 consists of 14 residues. CDR3 in amino acids: CVSSSNMEQETQYF. Here the CDR3 DNA reads TGTGTCAGCAGTTCCAACATGGAACAAGAGACCCAGTATTTC.

As for this clonotype: One end of the junction fails to match germline, which may point to a read error. V gene TRBV12-3 or TRBV12-4 combines with J gene TRBJ2-2, with TRBD2 as a possible D gene (6 bases). The CDR3 sequence is 18 residues long. The CDR3 loop is CSSSFPTGDLANTGELFF. CDR3 DNA: TGTTCCAGCAGCTTCCCCACGGGGGACTTAGCGAACACCGGGGAGCTGTTTTTT.

This rearrangement joins TRBV11-2 to TRBJ2-5; the D is unclear. This CDR3 is 13 amino acids long. The V gene's germline CDR1 is SGHAT and CDR2 FQNNGV. The germline V and J ends were trimmed by 4 bases and 2 bases, with 8 bases remaining between them. CDR3 sequence (DNA): TGTGCCAGCAGCTACTGGGCTCAAGAGACCCAGTACTTC. Translating it yields CASSYWAQETQYF.